This TCR beta chain appears in the sequencing data of a study of immune cell composition in non-small cell lung cancer. Overall study findings and caveats: Overall clonality, unlike maximal tumour-associated clone frequency, did not predict TIL reactivity. No significant correlation existed between pack-years smoked and tumour clonality.

Generated by immunoSEQ multiplex PCR, the TCRdb table keeps only in-frame clones and is missing some. The sample includes around 6,100 clones, around 77% of them seen just once. To note about this clone: Antigen unknown.

The normal lung sample lay at least 3 cm, and maximally far, from the tumour. Genomic DNA came from frozen unsorted single-cell suspensions. This CDR3 has 17 amino acids. V gave up 0 bases and J gave up 5 bases, with 16 bases separating them. Germline CDR1 reads KGHSH; CDR2 reads LQKENI. The gene calls are TRBV18 and TRBJ2-2, with D tentatively TRBD2 (6 bases). The sample comprised non-adjacent lung tissue. This clonotype was sampled from a human donor with non-small cell lung cancer. In nucleotides, the CDR3 is TGTGCCAGCTCACCACCATTTCCGGGACTGAAGACCGGGGAGCTGTTTTTT. Translation gives CASSPPFPGLKTGELFF.